Following are 9 T cell receptor beta chains from one sample sequenced in a study of PD-L1 blockade in urothelial cancer. Sequencing was performed with immunoSEQ multiplex PCR; in TCRdb, only in-frame clones are kept and a portion is missing. The profile shows about 50,000 clones, approximately 72% of them singletons. Time point described: pretreatment peripheral blood. This material consisted of PBMCs, taken around atezolizumab (anti-PD-L1) treatment. The receptors stem from a man aged 70 or older with urothelial cancer.

This rearrangement joins TRBV30 to TRBJ2-7, with 7 bases identical to TRBD1. The CDR3 sequence is 12 residues long. CDR1 and CDR2 (germline): GTSNPN, SVGIG (reference sequence). The ends lost 2 bases at V and 5 bases at J; junction bases unmatched: 3. The CDR3 spells CAWSSGTDEQYF. The CDR3 DNA follows: TGTGCCTGGAGTTCCGGGACAGACGAGCAGTACTTC.

The CDR3 DNA sequence: TGCGCCAGCAGCCAAGGACTCAATCAGCCCCAGCATTTT. Protein product: CASSQGLNQPQHF. The J gene is TRBJ1-5, the V gene TRBV4-3; D is unresolved. Trimming removed 1 base from V and 3 bases from J, with 4 bases in between. Looked up from germline, CDR1 is LGHNA and CDR2 is YSLEER. The CDR3 is 13 residues long.

This clone has just a few counts. The chain recombines TRBV6-1 with TRBJ2-2; D is unclear. The CDR3 runs to 13 residues. Germline CDR1 MNHNS, CDR2 SASEGT. V dropped 7 bases and J dropped 1 base, with 7 bases sitting between them. As DNA, the CDR3 is TGTGCCAGCAACTCCGTGAACACCGGGGAGCTGTTTTTT. Its translation is CASNSVNTGELFF.

The rearrangement uses TRBV15 and TRBJ2-5, with D possibly matching TRBD1 (5 bases). The germline gives CDR1 LNHNV, CDR2 YYDKDF (reference sequence). There are 15 residues in the CDR3. The ends were cut back, 0 bases at V and 2 bases at J, with 10 bases in the middle. The CDR3 region has the DNA TGTGCCACCAGCAGAGATGCGCAGGGACAAGAGACCCAGTACTTC. Its protein is CATSRDAQGQETQYF.

The chain joins TRBV7-2 to TRBJ2-7; 7 bases agree with TRBD2. J lost 3 bases, V lost 5 bases, and 19 bases had no gene match. The length of the CDR3 is 18 residues. The germline gives CDR1 SGHTA, CDR2 FQGNSA. The CDR3 coding sequence is TGTGCCAGCAGCCTAAACGCCAACCTAGGGACTACGATCTACGAGCAGTACTTC. Translated: CASSLNANLGTTIYEQYF.

V and J are TRBV6-1 and TRBJ2-6; D gene ambiguous. This CDR3 is 14 amino acids long. Per the germline V gene, CDR1 is MNHNS and CDR2 is SASEGT. V was trimmed by 2 bases and J by 2 bases, leaving 4 bases between them. CDR3: CASSEFTGANVLTF. CDR3 nucleotide sequence: TGTGCCAGCAGTGAATTCACTGGGGCCAACGTCCTGACTTTC.

The chain is built from TRBV2 and TRBJ1-6; TRBD1 is a possible D gene (6 bases). This CDR3 is built from 15 residues. V lost 7 bases and J lost 5, with 15 bases in between. The germline gives CDR1 SNHLY, CDR2 FYNNEI. CDR3 region: CASNNRDVNNSPLHF. The CDR3 DNA reads as TGTGCCAGCAATAACAGGGACGTCAATAATTCACCCCTCCACTTT.

V usage is TRBV6-1 and J usage is TRBJ2-1; TRBD2 matches at 7 bases. This CDR3 has 15 amino acids. CDR1 MNHNS and CDR2 SASEGT come from the germline V gene. Unmatched junction bases numbered 5, after V lost 2 bases and J lost 4 bases. The CDR3 sequence: CASSEWGGRYNEQFF. In DNA, the CDR3 is TGTGCCAGCAGTGAATGGGGGGGTCGATACAATGAGCAGTTCTTC.

This clone was counted once. This chain joins TRBV28 and TRBJ2-2; D possibly corresponds to TRBD2 (6 bases). This CDR3 is 16 amino acids long. V dropped 10 bases and J dropped 2 bases, with 20 bases sitting between them. The germline CDR1 and CDR2 sequences are MDHEN and SYDVKM. This chain's CDR3 is CAIPMEASANTGELFF. In nucleotides, the CDR3 is TGTGCCATCCCCATGGAAGCTAGCGCTAACACCGGGGAGCTGTTTTTT.